This is a list of T cell receptor beta chains from one sample in a study of shared clonotypes between healthy human individuals. Generated by immunoSEQ multiplex PCR, the TCRdb table keeps only in-frame clones and is missing some. The sample has about 600,000 clones, roughly 98% seen once. The source material was naive CD8+ T cells sorted from blood. Receptors were obtained from a man aged 25-40 years in good health. Each CDR3 is given with its conserved first and last residue. A D gene is named only where the DNA matches it firmly. Clone size is stated in some rows and not others, as once, few, many or a class when expanded.

D	J	V	size	DNA	CDR3
.	TRBJ2-6	TRBV27	.	TGTGCCAGCAGTTTAATGTCGGAGGGGAAAGGTGGGGCCAACGTCCTGACTTTC	CASSLMSEGKGGANVLTF
.	TRBJ2-3	TRBV9	.	TGTGCCAGCAGCGCCTCGGGGTCCCATACAGATACGCAGTATTTT	CASSASGSHTDTQYF
TRBD2	TRBJ2-3	TRBV15	.	TGTGCCACCAGCAGAGATCCCACTCTAGCGGGAGCGTTAGATACGCAGTATTTT	CATSRDPTLAGALDTQYF
TRBD2	TRBJ2-2	TRBV7-6	.	TGTGCCAGCAGCCTAGCGGGAGGGCCAGCCACCGGGGAGCTGTTTTTT	CASSLAGGPATGELFF
TRBD1	TRBJ2-5	TRBV7-9	.	TGTGCCAGCAGCTTCGGAACGGGACAGAGGGAGACCCAGTACTTC	CASSFGTGQRETQYF
.	TRBJ1-5	TRBV5-1	.	TGCGCCAGCAGCTTGAGGGGTGGCGGCAATCAGCCCCAGCATTTT	CASSLRGGGNQPQHF
TRBD1	TRBJ1-4	TRBV18	.	TGTGCCAGCTCAGGACAGGAGGGGGCCGATAATGAAAAACTGTTTTTT	CASSGQEGADNEKLFF
.	TRBJ2-3	TRBV13	.	TGTGCCAGCAGCCCGAGGGGTTCGGCGCAGTATTTT	CASSPRGSAQYF
.	TRBJ2-1	TRBV29-1	once	TGCAGCGTTGAAGAGGGACTTCAGGGTGGGAGCTACAATGAGCAGTTCTTC	CSVEEGLQGGSYNEQFF
.	TRBJ2-2	TRBV7-2	.	TGTGCCAGCAGCTTAGAAGGGTACGGGAACACCGGGGAGCTGTTTTTT	CASSLEGYGNTGELFF
.	TRBJ2-3	TRBV29-1	once	TGCAGCACAGATACGCAGTATTTT	CSTDTQYF
.	TRBJ1-1	TRBV14	.	TGTGCCAGCAGCCAAGTTGAGCAAACTGAAGCTTTCTTT	CASSQVEQTEAFF
TRBD2	TRBJ2-1	TRBV18	once	TGTGCCAGCTCACCTAGGACTAGCGGCTCTTTGAATGAGCAGTTCTTC	CASSPRTSGSLNEQFF
.	TRBJ1-2	TRBV13	.	TGTGCCAGCAGCCAACCATCGACGGGGCAGTATGGCTACACCTTC	CASSQPSTGQYGYTF
TRBD1	TRBJ2-1	TRBV5-1	once	TGCGCCAGCAGCAACCGGGACAGGGGGCATGAGCAGTTCTTC	CASSNRDRGHEQFF
.	TRBJ2-1	TRBV5-5	.	TGTGCCAGCAGCCCAAGAGTTGAGGGCTCCTACAATGAGCAGTTCTTC	CASSPRVEGSYNEQFF
.	TRBJ2-1	TRBV6-5	once	TGTGCCAGCAGTTACGGGTCCAGGGAGTTTGAGCAGTTCTTC	CASSYGSREFEQFF
.	TRBJ2-7	TRBV28	once	TGTGCCAGCAGCCCGGCTGGTCGCGGCGACGAGCAGTACTTC	CASSPAGRGDEQYF
.	TRBJ2-7	TRBV30	.	TGTGCCTGGAGTGCGATCTACGAGCAGTACTTC	CAWSAIYEQYF
.	TRBJ2-3	TRBV4-3	.	TGCGCCAGCAGCCAAGGTACGCCAGATACGCAGTATTTT	CASSQGTPDTQYF
TRBD2	TRBJ2-7	TRBV7-9	once	TGTGCCAGCAGCCCCGTTAGCGGGGCAACCTACGAGCAGTACTTC	CASSPVSGATYEQYF
TRBD1	TRBJ2-1	TRBV5-1	few	TGCGCCAGCAGCTTGCGCTCGACCAATACAGGGGGCCCCGAGCAGTTCTTC	CASSLRSTNTGGPEQFF
TRBD2	TRBJ2-7	TRBV29-1	.	TGCAGCGTTGAAGGCCCGGGACTAGCGGGAGCCTACGAGCAGTACTTC	CSVEGPGLAGAYEQYF
TRBD2	TRBJ2-2	TRBV7-2	.	TGTGCCAGCAGCGAGCTAGCGGGAGTGGACGGGGAGCTGTTTTTT	CASSELAGVDGELFF
.	TRBJ2-7	TRBV5-1	.	TGCGCCAGCAGCTTGGCCGTAACTCGACTTGACGAGCAGTACTTC	CASSLAVTRLDEQYF
.	TRBJ2-2	TRBV5-4	.	TGTGCCAGCAGCTTCGGGATTCCCTGGGACGGGGAGCTGTTTTTT	CASSFGIPWDGELFF